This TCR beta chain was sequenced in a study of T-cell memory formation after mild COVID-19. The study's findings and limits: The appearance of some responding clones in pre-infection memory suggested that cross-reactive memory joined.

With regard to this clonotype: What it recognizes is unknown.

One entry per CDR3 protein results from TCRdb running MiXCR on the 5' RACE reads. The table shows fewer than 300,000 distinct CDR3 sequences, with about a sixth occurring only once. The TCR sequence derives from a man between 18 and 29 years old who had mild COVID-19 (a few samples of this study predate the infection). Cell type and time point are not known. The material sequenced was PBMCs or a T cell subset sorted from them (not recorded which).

The CDR3 loop is CASRTGGAGELFF. Here the CDR3 DNA reads TGCGCCAGCCGGACAGGGGGGGCCGGGGAGCTGTTTTTT. This chain uses TRBV4-3 with TRBJ2-2; TRBD1 agrees at 10 bases. This CDR3 comprises 13 residues. CDR1 LGHNA and CDR2 YSLEER come from the germline V gene. V dropped 8 bases and J dropped 6; count of bases not matched to a gene: 3.